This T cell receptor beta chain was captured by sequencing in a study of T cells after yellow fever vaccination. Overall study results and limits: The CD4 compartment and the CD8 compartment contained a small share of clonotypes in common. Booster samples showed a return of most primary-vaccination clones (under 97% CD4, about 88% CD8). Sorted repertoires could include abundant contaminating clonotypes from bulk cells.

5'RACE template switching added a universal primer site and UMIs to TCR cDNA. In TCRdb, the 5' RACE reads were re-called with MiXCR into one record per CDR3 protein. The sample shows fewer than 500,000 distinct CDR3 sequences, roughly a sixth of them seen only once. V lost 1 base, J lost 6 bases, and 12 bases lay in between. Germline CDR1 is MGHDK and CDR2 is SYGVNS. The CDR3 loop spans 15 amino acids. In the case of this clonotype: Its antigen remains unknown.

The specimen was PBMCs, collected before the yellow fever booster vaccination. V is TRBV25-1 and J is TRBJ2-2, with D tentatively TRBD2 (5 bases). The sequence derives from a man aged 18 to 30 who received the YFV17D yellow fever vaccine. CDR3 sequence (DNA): TGTGCCAGCAGTGAATCAGCTAGCAATCCCGGGGAGCTGTTTTTT. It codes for CASSESASNPGELFF.